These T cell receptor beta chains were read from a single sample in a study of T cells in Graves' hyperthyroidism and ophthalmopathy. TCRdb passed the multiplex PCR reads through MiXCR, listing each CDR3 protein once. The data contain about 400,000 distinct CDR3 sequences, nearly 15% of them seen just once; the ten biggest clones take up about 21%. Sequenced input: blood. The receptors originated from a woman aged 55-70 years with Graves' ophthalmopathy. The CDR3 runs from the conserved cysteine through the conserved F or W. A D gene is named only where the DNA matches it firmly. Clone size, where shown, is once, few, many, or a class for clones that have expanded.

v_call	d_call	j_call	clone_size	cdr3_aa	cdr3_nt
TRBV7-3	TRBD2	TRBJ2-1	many	CASGLAGGSNEQFF	TGTGCCAGCGGACTAGCGGGAGGTTCCAATGAGCAGTTCTTC
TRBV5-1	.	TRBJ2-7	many	CASSITTSGTYEQYF	TGCGCCAGCAGCATTACCACATCGGGCACCTACGAGCAGTACTTC
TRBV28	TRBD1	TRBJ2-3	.	CATRGPTDTQYF	TGTGCCACCAGGGGGCCCACAGATACGCAGTATTTT
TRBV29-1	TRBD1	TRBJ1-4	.	CSVDPGTGNEKLFF	TGCAGCGTTGACCCCGGGACAGGGAATGAAAAACTGTTTTTT
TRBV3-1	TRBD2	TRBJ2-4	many	CASSQEWSSGTDIQYF	TGTGCCAGCAGCCAAGAATGGTCTAGCGGGACTGACATTCAGTACTTC
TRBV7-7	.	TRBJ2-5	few	CASSLVQGETQYF	TGTGCCAGCAGCTTAGTCCAGGGGGAGACCCAGTACTTC
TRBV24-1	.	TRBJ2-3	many	CATSDEGTRTDTQYF	TGTGCCACCAGTGATGAGGGGACACGCACAGATACGCAGTATTTT
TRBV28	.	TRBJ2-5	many	CASSLYPGLGQGTQYF	TGTGCCAGCAGTTTATACCCAGGGCTGGGTCAAGGGACCCAGTACTTC
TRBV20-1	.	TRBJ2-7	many	CSASLWGRGGRDEQYF	TGCAGTGCTAGTCTCTGGGGCAGGGGCGGGAGAGACGAGCAGTACTTC
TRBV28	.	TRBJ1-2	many	CASSTHPNGYTF	TGTGCCAGCAGCACCCATCCCAATGGCTACACCTTC
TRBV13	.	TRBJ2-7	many	CASSLAGTSDDYEQYF	TGTGCCAGCAGCTTAGCCGGGACATCTGACGACTACGAGCAGTACTTC
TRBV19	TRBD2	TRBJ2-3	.	CASSPERLAGDTQYF	TGTGCCAGTAGTCCGGAAAGACTAGCGGGAGATACGCAGTATTTT
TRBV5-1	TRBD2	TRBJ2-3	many	CASSPRGGTSTDTQYF	TGCGCCAGCAGCCCGCGCGGGGGTACTAGCACAGATACGCAGTATTTT
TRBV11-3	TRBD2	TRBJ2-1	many	CASSFRREETEQFF	TGTGCCAGCAGCTTTCGACGGGAGGAGACTGAGCAGTTCTTC
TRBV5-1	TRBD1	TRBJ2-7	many	CASSLQRTGTYEQYF	TGCGCCAGCAGCTTACAGCGGACAGGGACCTACGAGCAGTACTTC
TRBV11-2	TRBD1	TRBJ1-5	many	CASRRTGGGQPQHF	TGTGCCAGCAGACGGACAGGGGGCGGTCAGCCCCAGCATTTT
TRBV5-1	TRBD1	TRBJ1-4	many	CASSLGTGRNEKLFF	TGCGCCAGCAGCTTGGGGACAGGGCGGAATGAAAAACTGTTTTTT
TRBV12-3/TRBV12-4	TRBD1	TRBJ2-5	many	CASSKQGLTEETQYF	TGTGCCAGCAGCAAACAGGGGTTGACTGAAGAGACCCAGTACTTC
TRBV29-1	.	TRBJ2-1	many	CSVEDLQVGRRNEQFF	TGCAGCGTTGAAGATCTTCAAGTGGGGCGCCGCAATGAGCAGTTCTTC
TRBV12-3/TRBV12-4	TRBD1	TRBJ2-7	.	CASSWDRGRHEQYF	TGTGCCAGCAGTTGGGACAGGGGTCGCCACGAGCAGTACTTC
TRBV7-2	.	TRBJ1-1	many	CASSLAGTANTEAFF	TGCGCCAGCAGCTTGGCCGGGACGGCGAACACTGAAGCTTTCTTT
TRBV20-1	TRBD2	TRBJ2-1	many	CSARGPAGPQSEQFF	TGCAGTGCTAGAGGCCCAGCGGGACCCCAGAGTGAGCAGTTCTTC
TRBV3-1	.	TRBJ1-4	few	CASSRISLPATNEKLFF	TGTGCCAGCAGCCGGATATCGCTGCCCGCAACTAATGAAAAACTGTTTTTT
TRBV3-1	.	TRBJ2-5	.	CASSPTGGVQYF	TGTGCCAGCAGCCCGACCGGTGGGGTCCAGTACTTC
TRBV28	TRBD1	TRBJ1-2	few	CASSLLPGQDGYTF	TGTGCCAGCAGTTTACTACCGGGACAGGATGGCTACACCTTC
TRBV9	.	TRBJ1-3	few	CASSELRQAATSGNTIYF	TGTGCCAGCAGCGAATTAAGACAGGCCGCTACCTCTGGAAACACCATATATTTT
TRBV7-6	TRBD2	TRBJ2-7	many	CASSLDSLAGVEQYF	TGTGCCAGCAGCTTAGATTCCCTAGCGGGAGTCGAGCAGTACTTC
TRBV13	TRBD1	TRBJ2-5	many	CASASGQGRQETQYF	TGTGCCAGCGCCTCGGGACAGGGGAGACAAGAGACCCAGTACTTC
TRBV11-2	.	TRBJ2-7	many	CASSPTRANYEQYF	TGTGCCAGCAGCCCGACTAGGGCGAACTACGAGCAGTACTTC
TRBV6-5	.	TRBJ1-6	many	CASSLGQRPSSYNSPLHF	TGTGCCAGCAGTTTGGGGCAGCGCCCGAGCTCCTATAATTCACCCCTCCACTTT
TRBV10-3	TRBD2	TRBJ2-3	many	CAISDGLAGSTDTQYF	TGTGCCATCAGTGACGGACTAGCGGGAAGCACAGATACGCAGTATTTT
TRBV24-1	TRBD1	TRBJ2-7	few	CATSRGQGDYEQYF	TGTGCCACCAGCCGAGGACAGGGCGACTACGAGCAGTACTTC
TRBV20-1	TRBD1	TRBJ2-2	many	CSATPGTGGSYTGELFF	TGCAGTGCTACCCCCGGGACAGGGGGCTCGTACACCGGGGAGCTGTTTTTT
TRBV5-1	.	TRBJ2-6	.	CASSLLVGGANVLTF	TGCGCCAGCAGCTTGTTGGTGGGAGGGGCCAACGTCCTGACTTTC
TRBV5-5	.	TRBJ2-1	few	CASSLPRDEQFF	TGTGCCAGCAGCTTGCCCCGGGATGAGCAGTTCTTC
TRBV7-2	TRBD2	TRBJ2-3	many	CASSEREDQRGEQYF	TGTGCCAGCAGCGAGCGGGAGGACCAGCGGGGGGAGCAGTATTTT
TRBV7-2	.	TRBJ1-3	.	CASSSRDRGNTIYF	TGTGCCAGCAGCTCCCGGGACCGAGGAAACACCATATATTTT
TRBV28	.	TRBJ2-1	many	CASSPRPPDYNEQFF	TGTGCCAGCAGCCCCCGCCCCCCAGACTACAATGAGCAGTTCTTC
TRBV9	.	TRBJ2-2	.	CASSVARLFDGELFF	TGTGCCAGCAGCGTAGCGAGACTTTTCGACGGGGAGCTGTTTTTT
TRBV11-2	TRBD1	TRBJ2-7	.	CASSLFSNRGTYEQYF	TGTGCCAGCAGCTTATTTAGTAACAGGGGTACCTACGAGCAGTACTTC
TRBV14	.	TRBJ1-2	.	CASSPASRQGTGYTF	TGTGCCAGCAGCCCCGCCTCTAGGCAGGGTACCGGCTACACCTTC
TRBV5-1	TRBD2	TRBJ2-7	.	CASSYQLAGGTRSSYEQYF	TGCGCCAGCAGTTACCAACTAGCGGGAGGGACCAGGAGCTCCTACGAGCAGTACTTC
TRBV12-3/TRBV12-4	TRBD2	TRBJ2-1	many	CASTPTSVNEQFF	TGTGCCAGCACCCCGACTAGCGTCAACGAGCAGTTCTTC
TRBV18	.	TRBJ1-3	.	CASSPTDSFGNTIYF	TGTGCCAGCTCACCAACTGACAGCTTCGGAAACACCATATATTTT
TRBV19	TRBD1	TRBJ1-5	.	CASSIPKQGAGDQPQHF	TGTGCCAGTAGTATCCCTAAACAGGGGGCAGGGGATCAGCCCCAGCATTTT
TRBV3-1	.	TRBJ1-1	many	CASSQGIRAGAEAFF	TGTGCCAGCAGCCAAGGCATCAGGGCGGGAGCTGAAGCTTTCTTT
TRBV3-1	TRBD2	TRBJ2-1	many	CASNLVGGSNEQFF	TGTGCCAGCAACCTGGTGGGCGGGAGCAATGAGCAGTTCTTC
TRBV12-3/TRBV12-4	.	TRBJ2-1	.	CASALVGANNEQFF	TGTGCCAGCGCCCTGGTGGGGGCCAACAATGAGCAGTTCTTC
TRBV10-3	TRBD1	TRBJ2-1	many	CAIMGDRGDNEQFF	TGTGCCATCATGGGGGACAGGGGGGACAATGAGCAGTTCTTC